The TCR beta chain described here comes from a study of T cell repertoires in cytomegalovirus infection. Study background: Indicated by public TCR beta signatures were CMV infection and matching HLA type.

Each CDR3 protein is one row after TCRdb ran MiXCR on the reads. Here the sample spans about 700,000 distinct CDR3 sequences, roughly a third being singletons. This clonotype was seen many times. Its antigen remains unidentified. The sequencing used cultured PBMCs, collected from culture after CMV antigen stimulation. This clonotype was sampled from a human donor in good health (CMV status not recorded). Some clones in this sample may be carry-over from other donors' samples.

The CDR3 region has the DNA TGTGCCAGCAGCTTAATCCCAGGGTATGGCTACACCTTC. Protein sequence: CASSLIPGYGYTF. The chain uses TRBV7-2 and TRBJ1-2; perhaps TRBD1 as D (5 bases). Germline V CDR1 and CDR2: SGHTA, FQGNSA. V shed 2 bases and J shed 5 bases, with 9 bases lying between them. This CDR3 comprises 13 residues.